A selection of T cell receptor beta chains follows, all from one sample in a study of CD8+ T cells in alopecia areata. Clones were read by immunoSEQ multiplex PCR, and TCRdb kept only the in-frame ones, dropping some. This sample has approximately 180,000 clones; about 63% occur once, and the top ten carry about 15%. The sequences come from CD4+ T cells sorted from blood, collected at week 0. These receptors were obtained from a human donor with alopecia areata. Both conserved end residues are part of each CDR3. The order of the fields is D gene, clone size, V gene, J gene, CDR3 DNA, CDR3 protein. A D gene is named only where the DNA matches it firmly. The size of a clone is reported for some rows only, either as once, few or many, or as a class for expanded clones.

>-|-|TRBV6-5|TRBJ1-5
TGTGCCAGCAGTCAAACTCGGGGCAATCAGCCCCAGCATTTT
CASSQTRGNQPQHF
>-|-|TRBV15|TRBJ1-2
TGTGCCACCTTCCCTCACTATGGCTACACCTTC
CATFPHYGYTF
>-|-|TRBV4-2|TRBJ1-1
TGTGCCAGCAGCCAGGCGGGCGGAGGGAACACTGAAGCTTTCTTT
CASSQAGGGNTEAFF
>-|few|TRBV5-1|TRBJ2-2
TGCGCCAGCAGCTTAGAACAGGGACGCACCGGGGAGCTGTTTTTT
CASSLEQGRTGELFF
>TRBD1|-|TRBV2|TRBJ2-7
TGTGCCAGCAGTGAATATAGGACAGGCTCCTACGAGCAGTACTTC
CASSEYRTGSYEQYF
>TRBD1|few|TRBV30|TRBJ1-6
TGTGCCTGGATACGGGACAGGAATAATTCACCCCTCCACTTT
CAWIRDRNNSPLHF
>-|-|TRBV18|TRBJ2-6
TGTGCCAGCACACACGGGGGAGCTGGGGCCAACGTCCTGACTTTC
CASTHGGAGANVLTF
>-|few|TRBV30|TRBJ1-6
TGTGCCTGGGAGAAGGGCACTAATTCACCCCTCCACTTT
CAWEKGTNSPLHF
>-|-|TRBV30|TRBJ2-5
TGTGCCTACGACGGGGGATCCCAAGAGACCCAGTACTTC
CAYDGGSQETQYF
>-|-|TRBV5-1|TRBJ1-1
TGCGCCAGCAGCTTGGAGCCAGGGCAGGGGTGGACTGAAGCTTTCTTT
CASSLEPGQGWTEAFF
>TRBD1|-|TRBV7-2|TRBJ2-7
TGTGCCAGCAGCTCCTGGACAGGCCCCTACGAGCAGTACTTC
CASSSWTGPYEQYF
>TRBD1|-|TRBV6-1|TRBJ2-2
TGTGCCAGCAGCGGAACAGGGGGTGTCACCGGGGAGCTGTTTTTT
CASSGTGGVTGELFF
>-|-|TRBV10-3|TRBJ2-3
TGTGCCATCAGAGGCAGCACAGATACGCAGTATTTT
CAIRGSTDTQYF
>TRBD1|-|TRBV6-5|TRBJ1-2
TGTGCCAGCAGTTACCCGACAGGGTCGGGCTACACCTTC
CASSYPTGSGYTF
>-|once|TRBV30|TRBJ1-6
TGTGCCTGGAGTGGGTCGGCGTACAATTCACCCCTCCACTTT
CAWSGSAYNSPLHF
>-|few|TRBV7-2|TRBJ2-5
TGTGCCAGCAGCTGGCGGAGGGGTGAGACCCAGTACTTC
CASSWRRGETQYF
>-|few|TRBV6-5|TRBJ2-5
TGTGCCAGCACCGAGGGGGAGACCCAGTACTTC
CASTEGETQYF
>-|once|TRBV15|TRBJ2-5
TGTGCCACCAAAGGGGGAGCTGAAGAGACCCAGTACTTC
CATKGGAEETQYF
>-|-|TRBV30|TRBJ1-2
TGTGCCTGGAATGGGGGGAACTATGGCTACACCTTC
CAWNGGNYGYTF
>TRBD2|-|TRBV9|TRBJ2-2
TGTGCCAGCAGCGTAGTGTCTAGCGGGGACACCGGGGAGCTGTTTTTT
CASSVVSSGDTGELFF
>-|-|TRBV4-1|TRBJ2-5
TGCGCCAGCAGCCAATTTTGGAACTACCAAGAGACCCAGTACTTC
CASSQFWNYQETQYF
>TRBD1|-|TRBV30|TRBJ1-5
TGTGCCTGGAGTGTGAGGGCAGGGGGCGCGGGCAGTCAGCCCCAGCATTTT
CAWSVRAGGAGSQPQHF
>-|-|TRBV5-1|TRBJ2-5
TGCGCCAGCAGCTTGGGTGGGGGACAAAAGGAGACCCAGTACTTC
CASSLGGGQKETQYF
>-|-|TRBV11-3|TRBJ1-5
TGTGCCAGCAGCACAGGGTTTAATCAGCCCCAGCATTTT
CASSTGFNQPQHF
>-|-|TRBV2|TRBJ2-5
TGTGCCAGCAGTGACTCCGGGGACGAGACCCAGTACTTC
CASSDSGDETQYF
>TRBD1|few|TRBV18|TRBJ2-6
TGTGCCAGCTCACCTGTGGGACAGGCAGACTCTGGGGCCAACGTCCTGACTTTC
CASSPVGQADSGANVLTF
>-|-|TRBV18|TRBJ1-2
TGTGCCAGCTCACCGGAGCGAGGATATGGCTACACCTTC
CASSPERGYGYTF
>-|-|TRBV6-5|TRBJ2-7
TGTGCCAGCAGTGAGCACGGCTACGAGCAGTACTTC
CASSEHGYEQYF
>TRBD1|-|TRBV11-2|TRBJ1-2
TGTGCCAGCAGCTGGGGCATAACAGGGGGATCTAGTTATGGCTACACCTTC
CASSWGITGGSSYGYTF
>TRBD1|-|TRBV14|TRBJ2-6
TGTGCCAGCAGCCAGGACCGGGACAGGGGGTCCTGGGCCAACGTCCTGACTTTC
CASSQDRDRGSWANVLTF
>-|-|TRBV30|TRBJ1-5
TGTGCCTGGAGTGTACGGGACGGCAATCAGCCCCAGCATTTT
CAWSVRDGNQPQHF
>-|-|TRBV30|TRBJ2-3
TGTGCCTGGAGCCCCCTTCAGGAGACGCAGTATTTT
CAWSPLQETQYF